The next 18 T cell receptor beta chains were all read from a single sample in a study of blood T cell repertoires in COVID-19. Repertoires were generated with immunoSEQ multiplex PCR, while TCRdb's copy carries only in-frame clones and drops some. The sample yields approximately 250,000 clones, 80% to 90% seen once. Sample: peripheral blood. The origin of the receptors is a woman in her forties who had recovered from COVID-19.

The V gene is TRBV18, the J gene TRBJ1-4; the D is unclear. In germline, CDR1 is KGHSH, CDR2 LQKENI. V lost 1 base, J lost 7 bases, and 22 bases lay in between. This CDR3 contains 18 residues. CDR3 nucleotides: TGTGCCAGCTCACCACAGATTCCCACCTCCATGGAGGGTGAAAAACTGTTTTTT. Its translation is CASSPQIPTSMEGEKLFF.

V gene TRBV12-3 or TRBV12-4 combines with J gene TRBJ1-3; D might be TRBD1 (5 bases). V was cut by 8 bases and J by 0 bases, with 8 bases left in between. CDR3 length: 13 amino acids. The CDR3 protein is CASDSLSGNTIYF. For the CDR3, the DNA is TGTGCCAGCGACAGCCTCTCTGGAAACACCATATATTTT.

V usage is TRBV28 and J usage is TRBJ2-1; 7 nucleotides match TRBD1. The germline V gene has CDR1 MDHEN and CDR2 SYDVKM. The CDR3 extends over 16 amino acids. With 4 bases clipped from V and 6 bases from J, the junction kept 12 bases outside the gene matches. CDR3 DNA: TGTGCCAGCAGTTCTACAGGGGAAAGAAGGGCCAATGAGCAGTTCTTC. As protein: CASSSTGERRANEQFF.

The rearrangement links TRBV5-1 to TRBJ2-5, with 13 bases aligning to TRBD2. CDR1 and CDR2 from the germline V gene are SGHRS and YFSETQ. The CDR3 length is 16 residues. Trimming took 4 bases from V and 1 from J; bases not matched to a gene: 4. CDR3 DNA sequence: TGCGCCAGCAGCCCCAGGACTAGCGGGGGCCAAGAGACCCAGTACTTC. This sequence encodes CASSPRTSGGQETQYF.

The gene calls are TRBV3-1 (or the pseudogene TRBV3-2) and TRBJ2-7, with a weak D call TRBD2 (6 bases). Germline-derived CDR1 and CDR2 are LGHDT and YNNKEL (reference sequence). CDR3 length: 15 residues. V lost 5 bases to trimming and J lost 7 bases, with 21 bases between them. DNA for the CDR3: TGTGCCAGCAGCGAGAACGCGGGCCTAGGAGGGGAGCAGTACTTC. Translation: CASSENAGLGGEQYF.

V is TRBV5-6 and J is TRBJ2-3, with D maybe TRBD2 (6 bases). The ends were cut back, 4 bases at V and 6 bases at J, with 9 bases in the middle. CDR3 length: 12 residues. Germline values: CDR1 SGHDT, CDR2 YYEEEE. The CDR3 nucleotides are TGTGCCAGCAGCCCCAGCGGGGATACGCAGTATTTT. Its translation: CASSPSGDTQYF.

About this clone itself: The identical CDR3 is also encoded by other nucleotide sequences in the sample. The J gene is TRBJ2-2, the V gene TRBV7-2; D ambiguous. Germline CDR1 and CDR2: SGHTA and FQGNSA. The length of the CDR3 is 12 residues. The V gene lost 4 bases and the J gene lost 3 bases, with 3 bases spanning the gap. The CDR3: CASSSYTGELFF. In DNA form, the CDR3 reads TGTGCCAGCAGCTCGTACACCGGGGAGCTGTTTTTT.

CDR3 DNA sequence: TGTGCCAGCTCCGATGGGACAGGGAAAGATCAGCCCCAGCATTTT. Its translation: CASSDGTGKDQPQHF. The chain uses TRBV18 and TRBJ1-5, with 9 nucleotides matching TRBD1. This CDR3 spans 15 amino acids. Per the germline V gene, CDR1 is KGHSH and CDR2 is LQKENI. After removal of 6 bases from V and 5 bases from J, the junction contained 8 bases not matched to a gene.

The rearrangement links TRBV5-1 to TRBJ1-1, with D perhaps TRBD1 (6 bases). Trimming shortened V by 5 bases and J by 2 bases, and 16 bases separated the two germline ends. The CDR3 is 15 residues long. Germline CDR1 reads SGHRS; CDR2 reads YFSETQ. In DNA, the CDR3 is TGCGCCAGCAGTTACTCGTCCGGGACAAACACTGAAGCTTTCTTT. Amino acids: CASSYSSGTNTEAFF. Combining the CDR3 with reference TRBV5-1 and TRBJ1-1 gives the whole variable domain KAGVTQTPRYLIKTRGQQVTLSCSPISGHRSVSWYQQTPGQGLQFLFEYFSETQRNKGNFPGRFSGRQFSNSRSEMNVSTLELGDSALYLCASSYSSGTNTEAFFGQGTRLTVV.

This chain joins TRBV11-3 and TRBJ2-1; tentative D call: TRBD1 (6 bases). Germline assignment: CDR1 SGHNT and CDR2 YENEEA. The CDR3 length is 11 residues. The ends were cut back, 5 bases at V and 11 bases at J, with 10 bases in the middle. CDR3 DNA: TGTGCCAGCAGCCACAGGGTCCAGCAGTTCTTC. Protein product: CASSHRVQQFF.

This clone came up once. V is TRBV9 and J is TRBJ2-2; D is undetermined. V lost 4 bases, J lost 8 bases, and 9 bases lay in between. The CDR3 spans 12 residues. Germline assignment: CDR1 SGDLS and CDR2 YYNGEE. CDR3 protein: CASSTGVGELFF. In DNA, the CDR3 is TGTGCCAGCAGCACCGGTGTAGGGGAGCTGTTTTTT. Based on the CDR3 plus reference TRBV9 and TRBJ2-2, the full variable domain is DSGVTQTPKHLITATGQRVTLRCSPRSGDLSVYWYQQSLDQGLQFLIQYYNGEERAKGNILERFSAQQFPDLHSELNLSSLELGDSALYFCASSTGVGELFFGEGSRLTVL.

The chain is built from TRBV28 and TRBJ1-5; TRBD1 matches at 9 bases. This CDR3 is 14 amino acids long. Germline loops: CDR1 MDHEN, CDR2 SYDVKM. Germline trimming cut 7 bases from V and 7 bases from J; bases unmatched to any gene: 8. In nucleotides, the CDR3 is TGTGCCAGCATACGGGACAGGGTTTGGCAGCCCCAGCATTTT. Protein sequence: CASIRDRVWQPQHF.

The V call is TRBV19, the J call TRBJ2-7; D unresolved. The germline V gene has CDR1 LNHDA and CDR2 SQIVND (reference sequence). V lost 3 bases, J lost 5 bases, and 5 bases lay in between. The CDR3 consists of 11 residues. CDR3 region: CASSISDEQYF. The CDR3 DNA follows: TGTGCCAGTAGTATTTCGGACGAGCAGTACTTC.

The chain has TRBV11-2 and TRBJ1-6, with D unclear. Germline CDR1 and CDR2: SGHAT and FQNNGV. This CDR3 has 15 amino acids. V lost 5 bases and J lost 11, with 19 bases in between. The CDR3 bases are TGTGCCAGCAGCGGCCGGGAGCTAAAGATTCCACCCCTCCACTTT. Translation: CASSGRELKIPPLHF.

The rearrangement uses TRBV7-9 and TRBJ1-2; unclear D gene. Trimming removed 2 bases from V and 4 bases from J, with 17 bases in between. CDR3 length: 16 residues. The germline CDR1 and CDR2 sequences are SEHNR and FQNEAQ (reference sequence). For the CDR3, the DNA is TGTGCCAGCAGCTTATCGTTGGGCAGACCCGGCTATGGCTACACCTTC. Translation gives CASSLSLGRPGYGYTF.

This clone was found a few times. V usage is TRBV2 and J usage is TRBJ1-2; TRBD1 is a possible D gene (5 bases). The CDR3 has 13 amino acids. Per germline, CDR1 SNHLY and CDR2 FYNNEI. Deletions cut 8 bases from V and 1 base from J, with 11 bases between. The CDR3 region has the DNA TGTGCCAGCCACAGGAACCTTAACTATGGCTACACCTTC. Translated, it gives CASHRNLNYGYTF.

The chain is built from TRBV2 and TRBJ2-4; 7 positions match TRBD1. There are 12 residues in the CDR3. V lost 2 bases to trimming and J lost 9 bases; unmatched junction nucleotides: 1. Germline V gives CDR1 SNHLY, CDR2 FYNNEI. CDR3: CASSERDSIQYF. The CDR3 nucleotides read TGTGCCAGCAGTGAACGGGACAGCATTCAGTACTTC.

The CDR3 loop is CSVQAGGTSNYGYTF. The CDR3 DNA follows: TGCAGCGTTCAGGCAGGGGGCACTTCTAACTATGGCTACACCTTC. The chain links TRBV29-1 to TRBJ1-2, with TRBD1 matching 8 bases. The CDR3 is made up of 15 amino acids. V shed 5 bases, J shed 0 bases, and the junction held 8 bases outside the gene matches. CDR1 is SQVTM and CDR2 is ANQGSEA in the germline V gene.